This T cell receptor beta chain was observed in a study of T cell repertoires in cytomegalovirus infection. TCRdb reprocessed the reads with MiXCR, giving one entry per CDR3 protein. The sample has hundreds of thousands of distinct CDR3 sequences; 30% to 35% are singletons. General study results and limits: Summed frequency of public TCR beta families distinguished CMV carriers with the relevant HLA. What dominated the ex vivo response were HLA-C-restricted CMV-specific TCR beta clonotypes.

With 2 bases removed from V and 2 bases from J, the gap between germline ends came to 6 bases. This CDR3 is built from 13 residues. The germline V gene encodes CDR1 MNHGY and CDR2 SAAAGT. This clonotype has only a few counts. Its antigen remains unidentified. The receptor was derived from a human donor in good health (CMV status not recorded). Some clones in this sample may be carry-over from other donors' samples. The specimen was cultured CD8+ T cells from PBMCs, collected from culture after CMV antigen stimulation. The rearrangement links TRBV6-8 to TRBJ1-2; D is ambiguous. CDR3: CASSYGLNYGYTF. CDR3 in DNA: TGTGCCAGCAGTTACGGACTGAACTATGGCTACACCTTC.